The rows below give T cell receptor beta chains drawn from one sample of a study of post-analysis software for immune sequencing data. TCRdb reprocessed the PCR reads via MiXCR and lists one record per CDR3 protein. The table records almost 700,000 distinct CDR3 sequences, roughly three fifths of them present only once. Sequences were obtained from blood. The receptors were sampled from a girl aged 2 to 10 with multiple sclerosis. The CDR3 runs from the conserved cysteine through the conserved F or W. A D gene is named only where the DNA matches it firmly. Size is stated for part of the rows, as once, few or many counts, or as a class when the clone is expanded.

abundance	d_gene	j_gene	v_gene	CDR3nt	CDR3aa
.	.	TRBJ2-6	TRBV10-3	TGTGCCATCAGTGAGCGGGTTACCGGCTCTGGGGCCAACGTCCTGACTTTC	CAISERVTGSGANVLTF
.	.	TRBJ2-5	TRBV2	TGTGCCAGCAGTAAAGAAGGCGGGGAGAACCAAGAGACCCAGTACTTC	CASSKEGGENQETQYF
.	.	TRBJ2-3	TRBV5-1	TGCGCCAGCAGCCCGAGGGTGGGGGATGAAGATACGCAGTATTTT	CASSPRVGDEDTQYF
few	TRBD2	TRBJ2-5	TRBV12-3/TRBV12-4	TGTGCCAGCAGCCTCCGACTAGCGGGAGACCTGTACCAAGAGACCCAGTACTTC	CASSLRLAGDLYQETQYF
.	TRBD1	TRBJ2-5	TRBV18	TGTGCCAGCTCACCAAGGGCGCAGGGGGCAGGAGAGCAGTACTTC	CASSPRAQGAGEQYF
.	.	TRBJ2-2	TRBV4-3	TGCGCCAGCAGCCAAGCGACGGGGGCCAACACCGGGGAGCTGTTTTTT	CASSQATGANTGELFF
.	.	TRBJ2-3	TRBV11-2	TGTGCCAGCAGCTTAGGGAGGGGGCCCACAGATACGCAGTATTTT	CASSLGRGPTDTQYF
.	.	TRBJ1-5	TRBV15	TGTGCCACCAGCAGAGGTCAGGGGTGGAATCAGCCCCAGCATTTT	CATSRGQGWNQPQHF
few	TRBD2	TRBJ2-1	TRBV12-3/TRBV12-4	TGTGCCAGCAGTTCCCTTAGCGGGGGGGCCGGTGATGAACAGTTCTTC	CASSSLSGGAGDEQFF
.	.	TRBJ2-5	TRBV20-1	TGCAGTGCTAGGGAAGGGGGAATCAACCAAGAGACCCAGTACTTC	CSAREGGINQETQYF
few	TRBD2	TRBJ2-7	TRBV29-1	TGCAGCGTTGACGAAAGGGTAGCGGGACAAGACGAGCAGTACTTC	CSVDERVAGQDEQYF
.	TRBD1	TRBJ2-5	TRBV20-1	TGCAGTGCTCTCGACAGGGCGGGTGAGACCCAGTACTTC	CSALDRAGETQYF
.	TRBD1	TRBJ2-7	TRBV30	TGTGCCTGGAATCCCGGGACAGGACTCTCTTACGGGCAGTACTTC	CAWNPGTGLSYGQYF
.	.	TRBJ1-2	TRBV20-1	TGCAGTGCTAGAGATCGGTCTGATAACTATGGCTACACCTTC	CSARDRSDNYGYTF
.	.	TRBJ2-5	TRBV29-1	TGCAGCGTTGAAGATGCGACGGACAGATGGGGAGAGACCCAGTACTTC	CSVEDATDRWGETQYF
.	TRBD1	TRBJ2-7	TRBV5-1	TGCGCCAGCAGCTTCCGGACAGGGAGCTCCTACGAGCAGTACTTC	CASSFRTGSSYEQYF
.	TRBD1	TRBJ2-7	TRBV5-5	TGTGCCAGCAGCTTGGTCCGGACAGGGCGTGGCGAGCAGTACTTC	CASSLVRTGRGEQYF
few	TRBD1	TRBJ2-1	TRBV12-3/TRBV12-4	TGTGCCAGCCAAACAGGACAGGGGGCGAGGGAGCAGTTCTTC	CASQTGQGAREQFF
.	.	TRBJ2-5	TRBV20-1	TGCAGTGCTCCCGAACAGTTTACACAAGAGACCCAGTACTTC	CSAPEQFTQETQYF
once	.	TRBJ1-2	TRBV7-2	TGTGCCAGCAGTTCCCGCGAGGGAAACTATGGCTACACCTTC	CASSSREGNYGYTF
.	TRBD1	TRBJ2-2	TRBV6-2/TRBV6-3	TGTGCCAGCAATCAGGGGGCCAACACCGGGGAGCTGTTTTTT	CASNQGANTGELFF
.	.	TRBJ2-5	TRBV6-6	TGTGCCAGCAGTTACTCGCCAGGCCTGACGGCTGGGACCCAGTACTTC	CASSYSPGLTAGTQYF
once	TRBD1	TRBJ1-2	TRBV24-1	TGTGCCACCAGTGATTCCAGGACAGGGGGTAACTATGGCTACACCTTC	CATSDSRTGGNYGYTF
few	TRBD2	TRBJ2-5	TRBV9	TGTGCCAGCAGCGACCCGCTCGGGAGGGGGACCCAGTACTTC	CASSDPLGRGTQYF